A single sample is the source of the 27 T cell receptor beta chains below, sequenced in a study of cytomegalovirus exposure and HLA in healthy donors. 13 Jbeta primers and 60 Vbeta primers were used for the PCR. The method was immunoSEQ multiplex PCR; TCRdb's version includes in-frame clones alone and lacks a portion of them. Its table lists about 54,000 clones. The sample was PBMCs. Every receptor here comes from a middle-aged woman in good health and CMV-seronegative.

The V gene is TRBV5-1, the J gene TRBJ2-3, with D hard to call. This CDR3 has 15 amino acids. CDR1 is SGHRS and CDR2 is YFSETQ in the germline V gene. With 0 bases removed from V and 0 bases from J, the gap between germline ends came to 8 bases. The CDR3 coding sequence is TGCGCCAGCAGCTTGGGTCAGTTTAGCACAGATACGCAGTATTTT. Residues: CASSLGQFSTDTQYF.

The genes are TRBV19 and TRBJ2-2; 8 nucleotides line up with TRBD2. There are 15 residues in the CDR3. CDR1 is LNHDA, CDR2 SQIVND, per germline (reference sequence). V dropped 4 bases and J dropped 5; count of bases not matched to a gene: 6. The CDR3, as DNA: TGTGCCAGTAGTAGGGCTAGCGGGCTTACCGGGGAGCTGTTTTTT. Its translation is CASSRASGLTGELFF. Looking up the rest from reference TRBV19 and TRBJ2-2 gives the full variable domain: DGGITQSPKYLFRKEGQNVTLSCEQNLNHDAMYWYRQDPGQGLRLIYYSQIVNDFQKGDIAEGYSVSREKKESFPLTVTSAQKNPTAFYLCASSRASGLTGELFFGEGSRLTVL.

The chain is built from TRBV7-9 and TRBJ2-7, with TRBD2 matching 12 bases. Germline V gives CDR1 SEHNR, CDR2 FQNEAQ (reference sequence). V lost 0 bases to trimming and J lost 3 bases; unmatched junction nucleotides: 12. The CDR3 is 19 residues long. The chain's CDR3 is CASSLAAGGRLAGDYEQYF. In DNA, the CDR3 is TGTGCCAGCAGCTTAGCGGCGGGGGGGAGACTAGCGGGGGACTACGAGCAGTACTTC. The complete variable domain, with remaining parts taken from reference TRBV7-9 and TRBJ2-7, reads DTGVSQNPRHKITKRGQNVTFRCDPISEHNRLYWYRQTLGQGPEFLTYFQNEAQLEKSRLLSDRFSAERPKGSFSTLEIQRTEQGDSAMYLCASSLAAGGRLAGDYEQYFGPGTRLTVT.

The chain employs TRBV7-9 and TRBJ1-2, with 8 positions matching TRBD1. CDR1 is SEHNR, CDR2 FQNEAQ, per germline (reference sequence). V shed 3 bases and J 4 bases; nucleotides not matched to a gene: 1. CDR3 length equals 13 residues. Written as DNA, the CDR3 is TGTGCCAGCAGCTTCGGACAGGGCTATGGCTACACCTTC. Protein sequence: CASSFGQGYGYTF.

The rearrangement joins TRBV27 to TRBJ1-6; D unresolved. CDR1 is MNHEY, CDR2 SMNVEV, per germline (reference sequence). The CDR3 has 13 amino acids. Trimming took 5 bases from V and 9 from J, leaving 11 bases between them. DNA for the CDR3: TGTGCCAGCAGTCACGAGGTTGCTTCACCCCTCCACTTT. This encodes CASSHEVASPLHF.

Note on this clone: This sample also contains other DNA sequences that code for the same CDR3. The V gene is TRBV4-2, the J gene TRBJ2-6; 8 positions agree with TRBD1. After removal of 0 bases from V and 3 bases from J, the junction contained 1 base not matched to a gene. The CDR3 has 16 amino acids. Germline CDR1 reads LGHNA; CDR2 reads YNFKEQ. The CDR3 region is CASSQETGDGANVLTF. The CDR3 nucleotides read TGTGCCAGCAGCCAAGAGACAGGGGATGGGGCCAACGTCCTGACTTTC.

The rearrangement links TRBV9 to TRBJ1-4, with 7 bases lining up with TRBD1. This CDR3 is 15 amino acids long. With V trimmed by 4 bases and J by 7 bases, 10 bases remained unmatched. Germline V gene data show CDR1 as SGDLS and CDR2 as YYNGEE. The CDR3: CASSLGTAPSEKLFF. CDR3 bases: TGTGCCAGCAGCCTCGGGACAGCTCCCTCTGAAAAACTGTTTTTT.

This chain's CDR3 is CASSPPRGGEETQYF. In DNA form, the CDR3 reads TGTGCCAGCTCACCACCTCGAGGGGGGGAAGAGACCCAGTACTTC. The V and J genes are TRBV18 and TRBJ2-5; possible D gene TRBD2, 7 bases. V dropped 0 bases and J dropped 3 bases, with 11 bases sitting between them. CDR1 and CDR2 (germline): KGHSH, LQKENI. CDR3 length: 15 residues.

The V gene is TRBV4-3, the J gene TRBJ1-1, with 8 bases aligning to TRBD1. Looked up from germline, CDR1 is LGHNA and CDR2 is YSLEER. The CDR3 covers 18 residues. The V and J ends lost 0 bases and 0 bases, in that order; junction bases with no gene match: 9. The CDR3 region is CASSQEPDRGFLNTEAFF. CDR3 coding DNA: TGCGCCAGCAGCCAAGAACCCGACAGGGGATTCTTGAACACTGAAGCTTTCTTT.

The V and J genes are TRBV9 and TRBJ1-2; 9 bases agree with TRBD1. V was clipped by 0 bases and J by 3 bases; unmatched bases: 9. The CDR3 is 17 residues long. Per germline, CDR1 SGDLS and CDR2 YYNGEE. The CDR3 reads CASSVAQTGGTDYGYTF. CDR3 DNA sequence: TGTGCCAGCAGCGTAGCCCAAACAGGGGGCACTGACTATGGCTACACCTTC. Using reference TRBV9 and TRBJ1-2 for the parts outside the CDR3, the full variable domain is DSGVTQTPKHLITATGQRVTLRCSPRSGDLSVYWYQQSLDQGLQFLIQYYNGEERAKGNILERFSAQQFPDLHSELNLSSLELGDSALYFCASSVAQTGGTDYGYTFGSGTRLTVV.

V gene TRBV29-1 combines with J gene TRBJ1-1; no definite D call. The V end lost 2 bases, the J end lost 6 bases, and 16 bases lay between the germline ends. CDR1 and CDR2 from the germline V gene are SQVTM and ANQGSEA. This CDR3 has 14 amino acids. In nucleotides, the CDR3 is TGCAGCGTTGAATCGGGATCTCTTGACCCTGAAGCTTTCTTT. Translated: CSVESGSLDPEAFF.

This chain connects TRBV6-5 to TRBJ1-1; D not resolved. The germline gives CDR1 MNHEY, CDR2 SVGAGI. The CDR3 loop spans 13 amino acids. V dropped 0 bases and J dropped 2 bases, with 4 bases sitting between them. Written as DNA, the CDR3 is TGTGCCAGCAGTTACTCGAGAAACACTGAAGCTTTCTTT. Amino acid sequence: CASSYSRNTEAFF.

This chain joins TRBV7-9 and TRBJ2-1; a possible D gene is TRBD1 (5 bases). CDR1 SEHNR and CDR2 FQNEAQ come from the germline V gene (reference sequence). V was pared by 1 base and J by 9 bases, with 13 bases between. The CDR3 has 14 residues. The DNA for the CDR3 is TGTGCCAGCAGCTTAGAGAATCAGGGTGGTGAGCAGTTCTTC. Protein sequence: CASSLENQGGEQFF. The full variable domain, its missing parts supplied by reference TRBV7-9 and TRBJ2-1, is DTGVSQNPRHKITKRGQNVTFRCDPISEHNRLYWYRQTLGQGPEFLTYFQNEAQLEKSRLLSDRFSAERPKGSFSTLEIQRTEQGDSAMYLCASSLENQGGEQFFGPGTRLTVL.

V is TRBV28 and J is TRBJ1-6; possibly TRBD1 for D (6 bases). Trimming cost V 7 bases and J 10 bases, with 20 bases left between them. This CDR3 comprises 15 residues. Germline CDR1 is MDHEN and CDR2 is SYDVKM. The DNA for the CDR3 is TGTGCCAGCATACCGCACAGGGCTTTAGGATCACCCCTCCACTTT. Translating it yields CASIPHRALGSPLHF.

The chain recombines TRBV11-2 with TRBJ1-2, with TRBD1 as a possible D gene (5 bases). This CDR3 contains 14 residues. V lost 7 bases, J lost 4 bases, and 16 bases lay in between. Germline V gives CDR1 SGHAT, CDR2 FQNNGV. CDR3: CASTQVTPSYGYTF. The CDR3 nucleotides are TGTGCCAGCACACAGGTGACCCCCAGCTATGGCTACACCTTC.

A remark on this clone: The sample carries other DNA sequences with the same CDR3. CDR3 DNA: TGTGCCAGCAGCTTAGACCGGGGGGCTGGTGCTGAAGCTTTCTTT. It codes for CASSLDRGAGAEAFF. The gene calls are TRBV13 and TRBJ1-1, with D perhaps TRBD1 (6 bases). Germline values: CDR1 PRHDT, CDR2 FYEKMQ (reference sequence). This CDR3 region has 15 residues. V lost 1 base, J lost 6 bases, and 15 bases lay in between.

The chain employs TRBV5-6 and TRBJ2-3; TRBD2 is a possible D gene (7 bases). V dropped 1 base and J dropped 6 bases, with 18 bases sitting between them. CDR3 length: 16 residues. Germline V gene lookup returns CDR1 SGHDT and CDR2 YYEEEE. The DNA of the CDR3 is TGTGCCAGCAGCTTGAGGGGGGGGCAGGGAGGCGATACGCAGTATTTT. Protein product: CASSLRGGQGGDTQYF.

V gene TRBV5-1 combines with J gene TRBJ2-2, with D possibly being TRBD2 (6 bases). This CDR3 has 15 residues. With 2 bases removed from V and 3 bases from J, the gap between germline ends came to 11 bases. Per the germline V gene, CDR1 is SGHRS and CDR2 is YFSETQ. The CDR3 sequence: CASSFGDSYTGELFF. In DNA, the CDR3 is TGCGCCAGCAGCTTCGGGGACTCTTACACCGGGGAGCTGTTTTTT.

This chain uses TRBV30 with TRBJ2-2, with unresolved D. Germline assignment: CDR1 GTSNPN and CDR2 SVGIG (reference sequence). This CDR3 comprises 13 residues. The V and J ends lost 0 bases and 6 bases respectively, with 8 bases between them. The CDR3 is CAWSVVASGELFF. The DNA for the CDR3 is TGTGCCTGGAGTGTAGTAGCATCCGGGGAGCTGTTTTTT.

This rearrangement joins TRBV19 to TRBJ2-2, with TRBD1 as a possible D gene (5 bases). Trimming left V 5 bases short and J 5 bases short, with 15 bases between. The CDR3 runs 15 residues. Germline V gene data show CDR1 as LNHDA and CDR2 as SQIVND (reference sequence). This chain's CDR3 is CASSPPGLWTGELFF. The CDR3 nucleotides are TGTGCCAGTAGTCCACCAGGGTTGTGGACCGGGGAGCTGTTTTTT.

CDR3 loop: CASSYYDRDYEQYF. In nucleotides, the CDR3 is TGTGCCAGCAGTTATTATGACAGGGACTACGAGCAGTACTTC. The chain couples TRBV28 to TRBJ2-7; 7 nucleotides align to TRBD1. This CDR3 has 14 amino acids. The J segment lost 3 bases and the V segment lost 4 bases, leaving 6 bases of the junction unmatched. Germline values: CDR1 MDHEN, CDR2 SYDVKM.

J is TRBJ2-3 and V is TRBV7-9; the D gene is possibly TRBD2 (6 bases). The CDR3 runs 14 residues. In germline, CDR1 is SEHNR, CDR2 FQNEAQ (reference sequence). The germline V and J ends were trimmed by 4 bases and 10 bases, with 18 bases remaining between them. The CDR3 reads CASSSTAPGEAQYF. The DNA for the CDR3 is TGTGCCAGCAGCTCCACCGCGCCGGGGGAGGCGCAGTATTTT. The variable domain in full, with the rest retrieved from reference TRBV7-9 and TRBJ2-3, is DTGVSQNPRHKITKRGQNVTFRCDPISEHNRLYWYRQTLGQGPEFLTYFQNEAQLEKSRLLSDRFSAERPKGSFSTLEIQRTEQGDSAMYLCASSSTAPGEAQYFGPGTRLTVL.

This rearrangement joins TRBV28 to TRBJ1-4, with 7 bases matching TRBD1. The length of the CDR3 is 15 residues. Germline CDR1 MDHEN, CDR2 SYDVKM. The trim removed 4 bases at V and 5 bases at J, leaving 7 bases unmatched. For the CDR3, the DNA is TGTGCCAGCAGTTCCATGACAGGGTCCAATGAAAAACTGTTTTTT. It is translated as CASSSMTGSNEKLFF.

This chain connects TRBV7-9 to TRBJ2-7; 11 nucleotides align to TRBD1. The germline V gene has CDR1 SEHNR and CDR2 FQNEAQ (reference sequence). This CDR3 has 15 amino acids. V gave up 5 bases and J gave up 5 bases; unmatched junction bases: 8. The CDR3 DNA reads as TGTGCCAGCAGCCCCTACGGGACAGGGGGGCACGAGCAGTACTTC. Translation gives CASSPYGTGGHEQYF.

This chain uses TRBV5-1 with TRBJ2-7; perhaps TRBD1 as D (7 bases). In germline, CDR1 is SGHRS, CDR2 YFSETQ. Trimming cost V 0 bases and J 3 bases, with 16 bases left between them. This CDR3 has 16 amino acids. CDR3 loop: CASSLALQGRDYEQYF. The CDR3 nucleotides are TGCGCCAGCAGCTTGGCCTTACAGGGGCGGGACTACGAGCAGTACTTC. Supplemented by reference TRBV5-1 and TRBJ2-7, the full variable domain reads KAGVTQTPRYLIKTRGQQVTLSCSPISGHRSVSWYQQTPGQGLQFLFEYFSETQRNKGNFPGRFSGRQFSNSRSEMNVSTLELGDSALYLCASSLALQGRDYEQYFGPGTRLTVT.

Regarding this clone: This specimen includes other DNA sequences encoding the same CDR3. This chain joins TRBV5-1 and TRBJ1-4; possible D gene TRBD1, 6 bases. CDR3 length: 14 amino acids. Trimming cost V 5 bases and J 0 bases, with 8 bases left between them. The germline V gene encodes CDR1 SGHRS and CDR2 YFSETQ. The CDR3 here is CASSTGTTNEKLFF. The DNA of the CDR3 is TGCGCCAGCAGTACAGGGACAACTAATGAAAAACTGTTTTTT. The full variable domain, rest sourced from reference TRBV5-1 and TRBJ1-4, is KAGVTQTPRYLIKTRGQQVTLSCSPISGHRSVSWYQQTPGQGLQFLFEYFSETQRNKGNFPGRFSGRQFSNSRSEMNVSTLELGDSALYLCASSTGTTNEKLFFGSGTQLSVL.

V gene TRBV4-3 combines with J gene TRBJ1-1; 7 nucleotides agree with TRBD1. Germline V gives CDR1 LGHNA, CDR2 YSLEER. V dropped 4 bases and J dropped 2; count of bases not matched to a gene: 4. This CDR3 has 14 residues. CDR3 DNA sequence: TGCGCCAGCAGCCCACAGGGGAGAAACACTGAAGCTTTCTTT. Residues: CASSPQGRNTEAFF.